Reported below is one T cell receptor (beta chain). Its antigen is still unknown. V trimming: 6 bases; J trimming: 2 bases; junction bases outside the gene matches: 9. From germline, CDR1 is SQVTM and CDR2 ANQGSEA. The CDR3 contains 16 residues. cDNA reverse transcribed from extracted RNA served as the sequencing template. The assay was immunoSEQ multiplex PCR, and TCRdb's table has in-frame clones only and misses some. The sample has under 200,000 clones; roughly two thirds are singletons. Treatment given: oral pan-JAK inhibitor, 5-10 mg twice daily. The entry originates in a study of CD8+ T cells in alopecia areata. Study in general: By percentage of affected scalp area, the severity of treated patients was scored. Study-level results: Especially in alopecia totalis/universalis, lesional scalp showed greater clonality than normal scalp did. Many of the expanded lesional clones endured in scalp and blood while on tofacitinib.

The sequence came from a human donor with alopecia areata. The sample in question was CD4+ T cells sorted from blood, obtained at week 4, from a patient treated with tofacitinib. V and J are TRBV29-1 and TRBJ2-1, with 11 bases that match TRBD2. CDR3 sequence: CSVLAGGPETYNEQFF. CDR3 bases: TGCAGCGTCCTAGCGGGGGGACCAGAGACCTACAATGAGCAGTTCTTC.